Below, one TCR beta chain is given with its context. Its specificity is not known. The CDR3 consists of 15 residues. V lost 5 bases and J 0 bases, leaving 14 bases between the germline ends. Germline CDR1 and CDR2: LNHDA and SQIVND (reference sequence). Library construction for TCR beta used iRepertoire HTBI primers and Arm-PCR of CDR3 regions. TCRdb itself ran the multiplex PCR reads through MiXCR, one entry per CDR3 protein. Of about 530,000 distinct CDR3 sequences in the sample, approximately 16% are singletons; the top ten hold 20% to 25%. This record belongs to a study of regulatory T cells in long-lasting Graves disease. Study background: The antithyroid drugs taken by newly diagnosed Graves' patients had been used for under 3 months.

Stated time point: newly diagnosed GD, antithyroid drugs for less than 3 months. From RNA extracted from PBMCs, the TCR library was made. Study-wide findings and caveats: In persistent patients, shared public clonotypes (roughly 2,700) outnumbered those in new patients (approximately 880).

This sample also belongs to another study, concerning T cells in Graves' hyperthyroidism and ophthalmopathy. That source adds: Peripheral blood also featured most of the thyroid clonotypes expanded above 0.001.

The receptor was derived from a woman aged 35-65 years with Graves disease. Specimen: peripheral blood mononuclear cells (PBMCs), collected at new diagnosis, from a patient treated with antithyroid drugs. The chain joins TRBV19 to TRBJ2-7; TRBD1 might be the D (6 bases). DNA for the CDR3: TGTGCCAGTAGTTTCTCGACAGGCTTCTCCTACGAGCAGTACTTC. Its translation: CASSFSTGFSYEQYF.